The 14 T cell receptor beta chains below were found in one sample sequenced in a study of blood T cells in healthy people across ages. Then a second PCR, running roughly 7 to 11 cycles, was carried out with a sample-barcoded 5' primer and a J-beta primer mix. Via MiXCR, TCRdb re-called the 5' RACE reads, giving one row per CDR3 protein. The data contain approximately 800,000 distinct CDR3 sequences, under 80% of them seen just once; the ten biggest clones take up around 30%. The source material was blood. The receptors derive from a man aged 30 to 39 in good health.

As regards this clonotype: Mismatch with germline at one junction end may stem from a read error. This chain connects TRBV27 to TRBJ1-1, with 8 bases lining up with TRBD1. CDR3 length: 14 residues. The germline V gene encodes CDR1 MNHEY and CDR2 SMNVEV (reference sequence). The CDR3 DNA is TGTGCCAGCAGTCTACACAGGGGGAACACTGGAGCTTTCTTT. Translating gives CASSLHRGNTGAFF.

The genes are TRBV12-5 and TRBJ1-5; D is uncertain. Germline lookup yields CDR1 LGHNT and CDR2 FRNRAP. The V and J ends lost 2 bases and 4 bases respectively, with 3 bases between them. This CDR3 is 12 amino acids long. The CDR3 bases are TGTGCTAGTGGTTTGCTTAATCAGCCCCAGCATTTT. It specifies CASGLLNQPQHF.

The gene calls are TRBV20-1 and TRBJ2-1; 15 bases align to TRBD2. V shed 6 bases, J shed 3 bases, and the junction held 9 bases outside the gene matches. This CDR3 has 17 amino acids. Germline CDR1 and CDR2: DFQATT and SNEGSKA (reference sequence). In DNA, the CDR3 is TGCAGTGCCTTCGGACTAGCGGGGGGGCCCGGCTACAATGAGCAGTTCTTC. This gives the protein CSAFGLAGGPGYNEQFF.

The rearrangement links TRBV4-3 to TRBJ2-7; 9 bases match TRBD2. J lost 9 bases, V lost 5 bases, and 11 bases had no gene match. This CDR3 region has 14 residues. Germline CDR1 and CDR2: LGHNA and YSLEER. CDR3 loop: CASSSTGTSWGQYF. The CDR3 DNA follows: TGCGCCAGCAGCTCCACCGGGACTAGCTGGGGGCAGTACTTC.

The table lists this clonotype with a few counts. This rearrangement joins TRBV29-1 to TRBJ2-1, with unresolved D. Germline lookup yields CDR1 SQVTM and CDR2 ANQGSEA. The CDR3 length is 12 residues. V was shortened by 1 base and J by 7 bases, with 8 bases between the two germline ends. This CDR3 reads CSVEGVVNEQFF. Written as DNA, the CDR3 is TGCAGCGTTGAAGGGGTAGTGAATGAGCAGTTCTTC.

This clonotype was recorded once. The V call is TRBV3-1, the J call TRBJ1-6; D might be TRBD1 (5 bases). There are 15 residues in the CDR3. Trimming cost V 6 bases and J 7 bases, with 16 bases left between them. In germline, CDR1 is LGHDT, CDR2 YNNKEL (reference sequence). The CDR3 loop is CASSLRTISNSPLHF. The CDR3 nucleotides are TGTGCCAGCAGTCTCAGGACAATCTCGAATTCACCCCTCCACTTT.

This clonotype was seen only once. The J gene is TRBJ2-3, the V gene TRBV3-1; no clear D. This CDR3 has 13 residues. Trimming stripped 1 base from V and 8 bases from J, with 10 bases between. Germline CDR1 is LGHDT and CDR2 is YNNKEL (reference sequence). The CDR3 region has the DNA TGTGCCAGCAGCCAAGGGCTACGCCTTACGCAGTATTTT. Its translation: CASSQGLRLTQYF.

The chain joins TRBV12-3 or TRBV12-4 to TRBJ2-1; 9 positions agree with TRBD1. The CDR3 has 15 amino acids. V shed 6 bases, J shed 6 bases, and the junction held 9 bases outside the gene matches. The CDR3 region is CASSLPGQGSNEQFF. DNA for the CDR3: TGTGCCAGCAGCCTACCGGGACAGGGCTCCAATGAGCAGTTCTTC.

This clonotype has at least ten counts. The genes are TRBV28 and TRBJ2-1; D gene unclear. The CDR3 totals 10 residues. CDR1 and CDR2 from the germline V gene are MDHEN and SYDVKM. V lost 4 bases to trimming and J lost 5 bases, with 0 bases between them. As DNA, the CDR3 is TGTGCCAGCAGTTACAATGAGCAGTTCTTC. Encoded protein: CASSYNEQFF.

V is TRBV7-2 and J is TRBJ1-1, with D maybe TRBD1 (6 bases). The CDR3 is 13 residues long. From germline, CDR1 is SGHTA and CDR2 FQGNSA. V was pared by 4 bases and J by 5 bases, with 11 bases between. The CDR3: CASSSRRGTEAFF. The CDR3 region has the DNA TGTGCCAGCAGCTCCCGGAGGGGGACTGAAGCTTTCTTT.

This rearrangement joins TRBV2 to TRBJ1-4; a possible D gene is TRBD1 (6 bases). CDR3 length: 15 residues. The germline V gene has CDR1 SNHLY and CDR2 FYNNEI. Trimming shortened V by 6 bases and J by 3 bases, and 14 bases separated the two germline ends. The CDR3 spells CASRRGHEANEKLFF. Written as DNA, the CDR3 is TGTGCCAGCAGGCGGGGGCATGAGGCTAATGAAAAACTGTTTTTT. Full variable domain (rest looked up from reference TRBV2 and TRBJ1-4): EPEVTQTPSHQVTQMGQEVILRCVPISNHLYFYWYRQILGQKVEFLVSFYNNEISEKSEIFDDQFSVERPDGSNFTLKIRSTKLEDSAMYFCASRRGHEANEKLFFGSGTQLSVL.

V gene TRBV11-2 combines with J gene TRBJ1-4; D uncertain. The CDR3 is made up of 12 amino acids. Germline-derived CDR1 and CDR2 are SGHAT and FQNNGV. Trimming pared 11 bases from V and 8 bases from J, leaving 15 bases between. CDR3 sequence (DNA): TGTGCCCCCGGGAGGTCGAGGGAAAAACTGTTTTTT. Encoded protein: CAPGRSREKLFF.

The chain combines TRBV7-6 with TRBJ2-7; D possibly corresponds to TRBD1 (5 bases). CDR3 length: 15 amino acids. Germline CDR1 reads SGHVS; CDR2 reads FNYEAQ. V was cut by 1 base and J by 2 bases, with 12 bases left in between. This CDR3 reads CASSLEDKRTYEQYF. The CDR3 DNA follows: TGTGCCAGCAGCTTAGAGGACAAAAGAACCTACGAGCAGTACTTC. The variable domain in full, completed from reference TRBV7-6 and TRBJ2-7, reads GAGVSQSPRYKVTKRGQDVALRCDPISGHVSLYWYRQALGQGPEFLTYFNYEAQQDKSGLPNDRFSAERPEGSISTLTIQRTEQRDSAMYRCASSLEDKRTYEQYFGPGTRLTVT.

There are a few counts of this clonotype. The gene calls are TRBV7-9 and TRBJ2-5; D remains unclear. V lost 5 bases and J lost 11, with 12 bases in between. Germline V gene data show CDR1 as SEHNR and CDR2 as FQNEAQ (reference sequence). CDR3 length equals 11 residues. CDR3 loop: CASSVGMEQYF. CDR3 DNA sequence: TGTGCCAGCAGCGTGGGTATGGAGCAGTACTTC.